This T cell receptor beta chain emerged from a study of blood T cells in healthy people across ages. Through a sample-barcoded 5' primer and a J-beta primer mix, a second PCR was run for roughly 6 to 12 cycles. One entry per CDR3 protein results from TCRdb running MiXCR on the 5' RACE reads. The sample carries some 940,000 distinct CDR3 sequences, just under 30% recorded once. This clonotype was detected ten times or more. This CDR3 has 16 residues. Trimming removed 6 bases from V and 7 bases from J, with 19 bases in between. The data also belong to a second study, concerning T cells of mothers and their children.

The gene calls are TRBV12-3 or TRBV12-4 and TRBJ1-6; D perhaps matches TRBD1 (6 bases). The specimen was blood. The TCR originated in a woman between 35 and 50 years old in good health. The CDR3 protein is CASSRDRPPRNSPLHF. Written as DNA, the CDR3 is TGTGCCAGCAGCCGAGACAGGCCCCCTCGGAATTCACCCCTCCACTTT.